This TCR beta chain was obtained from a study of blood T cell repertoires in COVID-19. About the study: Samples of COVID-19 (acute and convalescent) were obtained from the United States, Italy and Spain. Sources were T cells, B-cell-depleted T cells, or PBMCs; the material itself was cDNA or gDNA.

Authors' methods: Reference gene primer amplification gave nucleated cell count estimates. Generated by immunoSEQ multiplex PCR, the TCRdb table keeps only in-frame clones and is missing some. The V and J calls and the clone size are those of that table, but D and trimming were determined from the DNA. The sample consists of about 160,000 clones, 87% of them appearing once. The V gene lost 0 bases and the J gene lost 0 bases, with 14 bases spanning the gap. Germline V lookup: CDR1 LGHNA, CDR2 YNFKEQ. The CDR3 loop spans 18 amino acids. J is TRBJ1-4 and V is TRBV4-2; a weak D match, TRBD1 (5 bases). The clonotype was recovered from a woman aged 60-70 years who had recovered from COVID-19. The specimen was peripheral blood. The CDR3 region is CASSQEVGQGPTNEKLFF. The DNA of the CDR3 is TGTGCCAGCAGCCAAGAAGTAGGGCAGGGCCCAACTAATGAAAAACTGTTTTTT.